The 27 T cell receptor beta chains listed next were all sequenced from one sample in a study of cytomegalovirus exposure and HLA in healthy donors. Vbeta (60) and Jbeta (13) primers were used in the PCR. TCRdb keeps only in-frame clones here, not all; method: immunoSEQ multiplex PCR. The repertoire has around 90,000 clones, 65% to 85% of them found once; the top ten carry 3% to 4%. Sequenced: PBMCs. These TCRs come from a man aged 45-60 years in good health and CMV-seronegative.

The CDR3 sequence: CASGGSYNEQFF. The CDR3, as DNA: TGTGCCTCGGGAGGGTCCTACAATGAGCAGTTCTTC. V usage is TRBV10-3 and J usage is TRBJ2-1; 8 bases match TRBD2. The CDR3 extends over 12 amino acids. With 11 bases clipped from V and 1 base from J, the junction kept 1 base outside the gene matches. The germline CDR1 and CDR2 sequences are ENHRY and SYGVKD.

This chain links TRBV5-1 with TRBJ2-7, with D maybe TRBD2 (5 bases). The CDR3 extends over 15 amino acids. Germline CDR1 reads SGHRS; CDR2 reads YFSETQ. V lost 5 bases, J lost 2 bases, and 17 bases lay in between. The CDR3 DNA sequence: TGCGCCAGCAGTTCGGACTCACCGAGTCCCTACGAGCAGTACTTC. Its translation: CASSSDSPSPYEQYF.

V is TRBV10-3 and J is TRBJ2-3; possibly TRBD2 for D (6 bases). The CDR3 is 17 residues long. Trimming stripped 4 bases from V and 4 bases from J, with 21 bases between. Germline V gene lookup returns CDR1 ENHRY and CDR2 SYGVKD. The CDR3 bases are TGTGCCATCAGTGTGCTTGAGCGGAGGGCCGGGGCAGATACGCAGTATTTT. This codes for CAISVLERRAGADTQYF.

This clone was detected only once. V usage is TRBV2 and J usage is TRBJ1-6, with D possibly TRBD1 on 6 matching bases. Trimming took 6 bases from V and 9 from J, leaving 18 bases between them. The CDR3 is 15 amino acids. CDR1 and CDR2 from the germline V gene are SNHLY and FYNNEI. The CDR3 nucleotides are TGTGCCAGCAGCAAAAACGCGGGGGGCATTTCACCCCTCCACTTT. It encodes CASSKNAGGISPLHF.

The V and J genes are TRBV7-3 and TRBJ2-2; D is undetermined. Per the germline V gene, CDR1 is SGHTA and CDR2 is FQGTGA. V lost 5 bases to trimming and J lost 5 bases, with 6 bases between them. The CDR3 covers 12 residues. This chain's CDR3 is CASSLETGELFF. In nucleotides, the CDR3 is TGTGCCAGCAGCCTAGAAACCGGGGAGCTGTTTTTT.

V gene TRBV5-4 combines with J gene TRBJ2-1, with 9 bases matching TRBD2. Germline trimming cut 4 bases from V and 5 bases from J; bases unmatched to any gene: 7. Germline-derived CDR1 and CDR2 are SGHNT and YYREEE (reference sequence). This CDR3 comprises 15 residues. The CDR3 region has the DNA TGTGCCAGCAGCATGACTAGCGGTCCACACAATGAGCAGTTCTTC. As protein: CASSMTSGPHNEQFF.

The chain uses TRBV4-3 and TRBJ1-2, with TRBD1 identical over 8 bases. This CDR3 has 15 amino acids. Germline loops: CDR1 LGHNA, CDR2 YSLEER. With 6 bases clipped from V and 2 bases from J, the junction kept 8 bases outside the gene matches. The chain's CDR3 is CASSIGTGANYGYTF. The CDR3 nucleotides read TGCGCCAGCAGTATTGGGACAGGAGCAAACTATGGCTACACCTTC.

This clone was observed a handful of times. The chain recombines TRBV6-1 with TRBJ1-5; tentative D call: TRBD1 (6 bases). V dropped 7 bases and J dropped 5 bases, with 18 bases sitting between them. Looked up from germline, CDR1 is MNHNS and CDR2 is SASEGT. The CDR3 loop spans 15 amino acids. In DNA form, the CDR3 reads TGTGCCAGCACTCAGGGAGGGGGTCCTTATCAGCCCCAGCATTTT. The encoded protein is CASTQGGGPYQPQHF.

The rearrangement uses TRBV27 and TRBJ2-5, with 9 bases that match TRBD2. There are 15 residues in the CDR3. V dropped 2 bases and J dropped 5; count of bases not matched to a gene: 6. CDR1 and CDR2 (germline): MNHEY, SMNVEV (reference sequence). The CDR3 spells CASSLRAGGPETQYF. The CDR3 coding sequence is TGTGCCAGCAGTTTAAGGGCGGGAGGGCCGGAGACCCAGTACTTC.

The chain employs TRBV11-2 and TRBJ2-7; the D gene is possibly TRBD1 (6 bases). There are 13 residues in the CDR3. Between the trimmed V and J ends, which lost 5 bases and 7 bases, there was a span of 15 bases. Germline CDR1 is SGHAT and CDR2 is FQNNGV. CDR3 in amino acids: CASSRNRESEQYF. CDR3 nucleotide sequence: TGTGCCAGCAGCCGTAACAGGGAATCGGAGCAGTACTTC.

The chain joins TRBV13 to TRBJ2-7; no reliable D call. The germline V gene has CDR1 PRHDT and CDR2 FYEKMQ (reference sequence). V was trimmed by 4 bases and J by 3 bases, leaving 10 bases between them. The CDR3 consists of 13 residues. CDR3 sequence (DNA): TGTGCCAGCAGCTCAAATCCTAGCTACGAGCAGTACTTC. It codes for CASSSNPSYEQYF. The full variable domain, in which reference TRBV13 and TRBJ2-7 provide the parts outside the CDR3, is AAGVIQSPRHLIKEKRETATLKCYPIPRHDTVYWYQQGPGQDPQFLISFYEKMQSDKGSIPDRFSAQQFSDYHSELNMSSLELGDSALYFCASSSNPSYEQYFGPGTRLTVT.

This sequence joins TRBV5-1 and TRBJ2-7, with a weak D call TRBD1 (7 bases). Germline CDR1 is SGHRS and CDR2 is YFSETQ. The CDR3 totals 16 residues. Between the trimmed V and J ends, which lost 0 bases and 2 bases, there was a span of 15 bases. Here the CDR3 reads CASSLGAGRGAYEQYF. The DNA for the CDR3 is TGCGCCAGCAGCTTGGGGGCTGGCAGGGGGGCCTACGAGCAGTACTTC.

The chain joins TRBV4-3 to TRBJ2-3, with D tentatively TRBD1 (5 bases). V was cut by 0 bases and J by 3 bases, with 13 bases left in between. The germline V gene has CDR1 LGHNA and CDR2 YSLEER. This CDR3 contains 16 residues. CDR3 coding DNA: TGCGCCAGCAGCCAAGATCAAGGGGCAGGGACAGATACGCAGTATTTT. It yields the protein CASSQDQGAGTDTQYF.

This sequence joins TRBV2 and TRBJ2-7; 9 bases line up with TRBD2. Germline V lookup: CDR1 SNHLY, CDR2 FYNNEI. The CDR3 length is 14 residues. Trimming at V came to 2 bases and at J to 6 bases, leaving 5 bases not matched to a gene. DNA for the CDR3: TGTGCCAGCAGTGAAATAGCGGGAGACGCCGAGCAGTACTTC. The encoded protein is CASSEIAGDAEQYF.

Points on this clone: Relative to the germline gene, one junction end is altered; a read error may explain this. As DNA, the CDR3 is TGTTCCAGCAGCCTGGGGCTAGCGGGAGTGTATGGCAATGAGCAGTTCTTC. This sequence encodes CSSSLGLAGVYGNEQFF. The V call is TRBV7-9, the J call TRBJ2-1, with 10 positions matching TRBD2. Germline-derived CDR1 and CDR2 are SEHNR and FQNEAQ (reference sequence). The CDR3 runs to 17 residues.

The chain employs TRBV6-1 and TRBJ2-5; TRBD1 matches at 8 bases. The better agreement between TRBJ2-7 and the DNA end casts doubt on the J call. Germline CDR1 MNHNS, CDR2 SASEGT. The CDR3 consists of 15 residues. Written as DNA, the CDR3 is TGTGCCAGCAGTGAAAGCGACAGGGGTACCTACGAGCAGTACTTC. As protein: CASSESDRGTYEQYF.

This chain links TRBV9 with TRBJ1-2; perhaps TRBD1 as D (6 bases). CDR3 size: 15 residues. V lost 1 base, J lost 2 bases, and 12 bases lay in between. Germline assignment: CDR1 SGDLS and CDR2 YYNGEE. The CDR3 is CASSVMGGGNYGYTF. CDR3 bases: TGTGCCAGCAGCGTAATGGGAGGGGGGAACTATGGCTACACCTTC.

The sample holds a few counts of this clone. The J gene is TRBJ2-5, the V gene TRBV5-1, with D unclear. Trimming cost V 0 bases and J 5 bases, with 11 bases left between them. Germline loops: CDR1 SGHRS, CDR2 YFSETQ. This CDR3 has 14 amino acids. The CDR3 bases are TGCGCCAGCAGCTTGGACGCTAGGCAGGAGACCCAGTACTTC. This encodes CASSLDARQETQYF.

This clone was observed a handful of times. Other DNA sequences in this specimen translate into the identical CDR3. The chain has TRBV5-4 and TRBJ1-1; no reliable D call. The CDR3 sequence is 14 residues long. In germline, CDR1 is SGHNT, CDR2 YYREEE (reference sequence). V dropped 0 bases and J dropped 2 bases, with 8 bases sitting between them. CDR3 sequence (DNA): TGTGCCAGCAGCTTGGATCGGGTCAACACTGAAGCTTTCTTT. Its translation: CASSLDRVNTEAFF.

The V gene is TRBV6-5, the J gene TRBJ1-5; 7 nucleotides match TRBD1. Germline V gene data show CDR1 as MNHEY and CDR2 as SVGAGI. The CDR3 is made up of 14 amino acids. The trim removed 1 base at V and 7 bases at J, leaving 4 bases unmatched. The CDR3: CASSYYRGGQPQHF. The CDR3 nucleotides read TGTGCCAGCAGTTACTACAGGGGAGGCCAGCCCCAGCATTTT.

This chain connects TRBV5-1 to TRBJ1-4; TRBD1 might be the D (5 bases). The ends were cut back, 1 base at V and 3 bases at J, with 19 bases in the middle. The CDR3 totals 18 residues. Looked up from germline, CDR1 is SGHRS and CDR2 is YFSETQ. CDR3 sequence reads: CASSLSWVGGAANEKLFF. As DNA, the CDR3 is TGCGCCAGCAGCTTGTCTTGGGTAGGAGGGGCCGCTAATGAAAAACTGTTTTTT.

J is TRBJ2-7 and V is TRBV5-5; 9 bases fit TRBD1. Trimming cost V 0 bases and J 5 bases; bases outside gene matches: 3. The CDR3 runs 14 residues. Germline V CDR1 and CDR2: SGHKS, YYEKEE (reference sequence). The CDR3 reads CASSLAGTGNEQYF. The CDR3 nucleotides read TGTGCCAGCAGCTTGGCCGGGACAGGGAACGAGCAGTACTTC. Together with reference TRBV5-5 and TRBJ2-7, the CDR3 gives the full variable domain: DAGVTQSPTHLIKTRGQQVTLRCSPISGHKSVSWYQQVLGQGPQFIFQYYEKEERGRGNFPDRFSARQFPNYSSELNVNALLLGDSALYLCASSLAGTGNEQYFGPGTRLTVT.

This chain connects TRBV5-8 to TRBJ1-4; TRBD1 matches 7 bases. Germline assignment: CDR1 SGHTS and CDR2 YDEGEE. The CDR3 is 15 amino acids. V was pared by 4 bases and J by 8 bases, with 11 bases of the junction left unmatched. CDR3 sequence: CASSPRDRVGEKLFF. DNA for the CDR3: TGTGCCAGCAGCCCGCGCGACAGGGTGGGGGAAAAACTGTTTTTT. The full variable domain, with the rest looked up from reference TRBV5-8 and TRBJ1-4, is EAGVTQSPTHLIKTRGQQATLRCSPISGHTSVYWYQQALGLGLQFLLWYDEGEERNRGNFPPRFSGRQFPNYSSELNVNALELEDSALYLCASSPRDRVGEKLFFGSGTQLSVL.

The rearrangement joins TRBV7-2 to TRBJ1-3, with D uncertain. The CDR3 runs to 14 residues. Trimming took off 6 bases at V and 0 bases at J, with 9 bases between the two ends. The germline V gene encodes CDR1 SGHTA and CDR2 FQGNSA. CDR3 in amino acids: CASSFDTSGNTIYF. The CDR3 nucleotides read TGTGCCAGCAGTTTCGACACCTCTGGAAACACCATATATTTT.

J is TRBJ2-1 and V is TRBV6-6, with TRBD1 identical over 12 bases. With V trimmed by 7 bases and J by 6 bases, 4 bases remained unmatched. CDR3 length: 14 amino acids. Germline loops: CDR1 MNHNY, CDR2 SVGAGI (reference sequence). CDR3 residues: CASNRDRGLNEQFF. The CDR3 bases are TGTGCCAGCAATCGGGACAGGGGGCTCAATGAGCAGTTCTTC.

The chain has TRBV4-3 and TRBJ2-1; TRBD2 matches at 7 bases. V shed 0 bases and J 9 bases; nucleotides not matched to a gene: 5. Germline CDR1 reads LGHNA; CDR2 reads YSLEER. The CDR3 has 14 amino acids. CDR3 DNA sequence: TGCGCCAGCAGCCAAGAAGGGCGGGAGAGTGAGCAGTTCTTC. This sequence encodes CASSQEGRESEQFF.

The J gene is TRBJ2-1, the V gene TRBV7-9, with a weak D call TRBD2 (6 bases). V dropped 1 base and J dropped 5 bases, with 18 bases sitting between them. CDR1 is SEHNR and CDR2 is FQNEAQ in the germline V gene (reference sequence). This CDR3 region has 17 residues. The CDR3 reads CASSLGLAVDLHNEQFF. Here the CDR3 DNA reads TGTGCCAGCAGCTTAGGCTTAGCGGTCGACCTACACAATGAGCAGTTCTTC.